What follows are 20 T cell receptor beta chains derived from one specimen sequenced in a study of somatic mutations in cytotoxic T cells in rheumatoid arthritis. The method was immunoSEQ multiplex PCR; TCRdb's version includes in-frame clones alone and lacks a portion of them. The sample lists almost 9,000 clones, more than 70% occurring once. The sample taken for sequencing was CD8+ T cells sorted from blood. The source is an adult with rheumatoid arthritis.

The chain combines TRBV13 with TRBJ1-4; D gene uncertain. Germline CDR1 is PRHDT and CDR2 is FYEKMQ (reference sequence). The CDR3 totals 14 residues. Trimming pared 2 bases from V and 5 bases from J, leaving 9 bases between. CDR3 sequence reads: CASSLRSWNEKLFF. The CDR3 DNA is TGTGCCAGCAGCTTAAGGTCCTGGAATGAAAAACTGTTTTTT.

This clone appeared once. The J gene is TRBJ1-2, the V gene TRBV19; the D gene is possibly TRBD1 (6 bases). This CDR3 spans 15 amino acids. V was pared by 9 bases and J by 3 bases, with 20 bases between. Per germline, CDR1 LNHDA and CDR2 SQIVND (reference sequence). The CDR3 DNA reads TGTGCCAGCCGAGGGAGCCAGGGGACCCACTATGGCTACACCTTC. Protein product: CASRGSQGTHYGYTF.

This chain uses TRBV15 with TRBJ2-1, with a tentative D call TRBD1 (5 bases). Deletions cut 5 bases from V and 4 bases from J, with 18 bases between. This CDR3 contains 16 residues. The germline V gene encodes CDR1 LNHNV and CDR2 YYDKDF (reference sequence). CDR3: CATSPQGRSAYNEQFF. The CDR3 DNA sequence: TGTGCCACCAGCCCTCAGGGAAGGAGTGCGTACAATGAGCAGTTCTTC.

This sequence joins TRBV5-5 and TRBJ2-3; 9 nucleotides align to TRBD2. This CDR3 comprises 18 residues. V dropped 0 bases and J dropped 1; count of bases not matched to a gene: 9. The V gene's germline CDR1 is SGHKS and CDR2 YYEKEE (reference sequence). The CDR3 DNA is TGTGCCAGCAGCTTGGGGGGACTAGCCCGCCTCCGCACAGATACGCAGTATTTT. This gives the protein CASSLGGLARLRTDTQYF. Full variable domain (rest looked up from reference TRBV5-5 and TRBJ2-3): DAGVTQSPTHLIKTRGQQVTLRCSPISGHKSVSWYQQVLGQGPQFIFQYYEKEERGRGNFPDRFSARQFPNYSSELNVNALLLGDSALYLCASSLGGLARLRTDTQYFGPGTRLTVL.

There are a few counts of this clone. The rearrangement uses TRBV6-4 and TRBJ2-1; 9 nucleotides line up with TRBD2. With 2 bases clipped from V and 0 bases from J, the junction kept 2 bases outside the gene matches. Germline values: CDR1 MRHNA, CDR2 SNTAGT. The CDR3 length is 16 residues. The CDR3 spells CASSDGGRASYNEQFF. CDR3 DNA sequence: TGTGCCAGCAGTGACGGCGGGAGGGCCTCCTACAATGAGCAGTTCTTC.

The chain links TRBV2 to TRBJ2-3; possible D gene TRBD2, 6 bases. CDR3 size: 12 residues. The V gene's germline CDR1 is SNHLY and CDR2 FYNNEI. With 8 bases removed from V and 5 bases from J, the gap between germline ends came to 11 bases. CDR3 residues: CASGGGEDTQYF. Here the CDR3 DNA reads TGTGCCAGCGGAGGAGGGGAAGATACGCAGTATTTT.

CDR3 sequence: CASSPDRATDTQYF. The CDR3 DNA follows: TGTGCCAGCAGCCCTGACAGGGCCACAGATACGCAGTATTTT. V and J are TRBV7-2 and TRBJ2-3; 7 bases agree with TRBD1. The junction had 4 bases not matched to a gene; V was cut back by 5 bases and J by 2 bases. This CDR3 contains 14 residues. The germline V gene encodes CDR1 SGHTA and CDR2 FQGNSA.

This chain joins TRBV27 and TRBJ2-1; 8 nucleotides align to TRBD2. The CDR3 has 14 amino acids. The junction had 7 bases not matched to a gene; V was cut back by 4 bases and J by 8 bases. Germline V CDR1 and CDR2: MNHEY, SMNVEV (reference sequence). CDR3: CASSWRGAMDEQFF. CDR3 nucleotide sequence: TGTGCCAGCAGTTGGCGGGGGGCTATGGATGAGCAGTTCTTC.

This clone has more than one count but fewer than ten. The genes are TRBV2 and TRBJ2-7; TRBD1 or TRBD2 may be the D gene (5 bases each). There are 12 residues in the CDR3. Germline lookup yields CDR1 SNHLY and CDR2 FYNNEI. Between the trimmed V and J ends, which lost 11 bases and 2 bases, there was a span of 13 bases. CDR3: CAVGTAPYEQYF. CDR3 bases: TGTGCCGTCGGGACGGCCCCCTACGAGCAGTACTTC.

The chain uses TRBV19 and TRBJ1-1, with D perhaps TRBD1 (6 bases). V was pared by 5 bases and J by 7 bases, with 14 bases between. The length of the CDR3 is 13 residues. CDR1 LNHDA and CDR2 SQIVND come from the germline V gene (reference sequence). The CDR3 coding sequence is TGTGCCAGTAGTCGACCCGACAGGCTTGAAGCTTTCTTT. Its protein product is CASSRPDRLEAFF.

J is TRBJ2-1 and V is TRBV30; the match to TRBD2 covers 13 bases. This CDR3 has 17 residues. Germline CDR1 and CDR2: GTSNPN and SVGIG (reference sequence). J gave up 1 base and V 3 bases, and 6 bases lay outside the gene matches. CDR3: CAWRLAGGPTSYNEQFF. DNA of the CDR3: TGTGCCTGGAGACTAGCGGGAGGGCCCACGTCCTACAATGAGCAGTTCTTC.

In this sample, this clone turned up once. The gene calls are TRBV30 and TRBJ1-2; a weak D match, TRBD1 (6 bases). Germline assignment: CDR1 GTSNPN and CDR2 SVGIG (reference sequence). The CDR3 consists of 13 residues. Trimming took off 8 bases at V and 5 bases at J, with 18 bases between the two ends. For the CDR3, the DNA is TGTGCCGGTAGGGGGGCCAGGGGTTATGGCTACACCTTC. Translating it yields CAGRGARGYGYTF.

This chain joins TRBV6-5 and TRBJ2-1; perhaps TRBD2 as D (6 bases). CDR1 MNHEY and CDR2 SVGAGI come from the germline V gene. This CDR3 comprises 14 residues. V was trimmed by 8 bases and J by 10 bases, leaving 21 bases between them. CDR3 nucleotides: TGTGCCAGCTCCTTCAGGTACGGGAGAGACGAGCAGTTCTTC. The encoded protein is CASSFRYGRDEQFF.

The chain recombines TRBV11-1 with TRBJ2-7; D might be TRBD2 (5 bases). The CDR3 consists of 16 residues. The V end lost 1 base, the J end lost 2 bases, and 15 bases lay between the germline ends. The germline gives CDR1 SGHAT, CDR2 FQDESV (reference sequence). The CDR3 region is CASSLEVGVGTYEQYF. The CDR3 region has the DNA TGTGCCAGCAGCTTAGAAGTGGGAGTAGGGACCTACGAGCAGTACTTC.

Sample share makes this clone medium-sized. CDR3: CASSWGTYTNTEAFF. CDR3 DNA: TGCGCCAGCAGCTGGGGGACGTATACGAACACTGAAGCTTTCTTT. V and J are TRBV5-1 and TRBJ1-1, with D possibly being TRBD1 (5 bases). With 3 bases removed from V and 1 base from J, the gap between germline ends came to 13 bases. CDR3 length equals 15 residues. CDR1 and CDR2 (germline): SGHRS, YFSETQ.

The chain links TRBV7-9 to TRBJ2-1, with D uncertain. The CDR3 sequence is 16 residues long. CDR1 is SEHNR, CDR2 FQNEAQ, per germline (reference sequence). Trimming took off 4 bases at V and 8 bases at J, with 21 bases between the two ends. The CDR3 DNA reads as TGTGCCAGCAGCTCGATTCACCGTGGGATGATGCATGAGCAGTTCTTC. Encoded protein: CASSSIHRGMMHEQFF. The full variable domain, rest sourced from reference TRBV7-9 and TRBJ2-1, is DTGVSQNPRHKITKRGQNVTFRCDPISEHNRLYWYRQTLGQGPEFLTYFQNEAQLEKSRLLSDRFSAERPKGSFSTLEIQRTEQGDSAMYLCASSSIHRGMMHEQFFGPGTRLTVL.

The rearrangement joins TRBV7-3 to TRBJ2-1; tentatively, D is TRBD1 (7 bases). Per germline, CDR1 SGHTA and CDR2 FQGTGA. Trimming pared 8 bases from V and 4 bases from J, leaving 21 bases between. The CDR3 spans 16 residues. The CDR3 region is CASSRGGTDMYNEQFF. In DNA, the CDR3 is TGTGCCAGCTCTAGAGGAGGGACAGATATGTACAATGAGCAGTTCTTC.

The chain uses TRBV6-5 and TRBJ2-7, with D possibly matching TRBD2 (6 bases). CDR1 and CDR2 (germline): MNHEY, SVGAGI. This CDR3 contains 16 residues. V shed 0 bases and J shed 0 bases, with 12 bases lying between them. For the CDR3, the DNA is TGTGCCAGCAGTTACTCATCCGGGAGCAGCTCCTACGAGCAGTACTTC. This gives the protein CASSYSSGSSSYEQYF.

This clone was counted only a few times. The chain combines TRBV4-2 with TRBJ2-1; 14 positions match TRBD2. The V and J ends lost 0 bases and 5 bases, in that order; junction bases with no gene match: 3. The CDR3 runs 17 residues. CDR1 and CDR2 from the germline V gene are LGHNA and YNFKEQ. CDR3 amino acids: CASSQETSGGADNEQFF. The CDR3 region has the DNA TGTGCCAGCAGCCAAGAGACTAGCGGGGGGGCGGACAATGAGCAGTTCTTC.

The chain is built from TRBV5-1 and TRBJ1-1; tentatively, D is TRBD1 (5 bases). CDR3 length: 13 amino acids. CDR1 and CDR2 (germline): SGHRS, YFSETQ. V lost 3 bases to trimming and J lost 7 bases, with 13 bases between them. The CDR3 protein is CASSSPGGNEAFF. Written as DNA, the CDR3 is TGCGCCAGCAGCTCCCCCGGGGGTAATGAAGCTTTCTTT.